This T cell receptor beta chain emerged from a study of cytomegalovirus exposure and HLA in healthy donors. Study-wide findings and caveats: Later analysis identified several of the most significant clusters that appeared linked to common viral pathogens. When analyzed later, a missense DCLRE1C variant was found to be linked to TCR beta V- and J-gene trimming.

Germline values: CDR1 SGHTA, CDR2 FQGNSA. Trimming took 4 bases from V and 4 from J, leaving 25 bases between them. This CDR3 spans 18 amino acids. Each donor was healthy, and each was a bone marrow donor. Each donor was nominally healthy when sampled (though unrecorded immune exposures were likely). A remark on this clone: Its antigen is as yet unknown.

It was with 60 Vbeta and 13 Jbeta primers that the PCR ran. This table comes from immunoSEQ multiplex PCR, and its TCRdb copy is limited to in-frame clones, with some not included. The data show about 150,000 clones, over 60% seen once. This TCR was recovered from a young woman in good health and CMV-seronegative. The sample comprised PBMCs. The V call is TRBV7-2, the J call TRBJ1-2, with a tentative D call TRBD1 (5 bases). CDR3 nucleotide sequence: TGTGCCAGCAGCTCACCCCAGCAGGGCGACAGTGAAGTCTATGGCTACACCTTC. This encodes CASSSPQQGDSEVYGYTF.